The 25 T cell receptor beta chains in this list originate from one sample, sequenced in a study of cytomegalovirus exposure and HLA in healthy donors listed by TCRdb under 2017. The protocol used for the library was the immunoSEQ multiplex PCR assay. The multiplex PCR relied on a mix of 60 forward primers for TCR Vbeta segments and 13 reverse primers for TCR Jbeta segments. The clones in this table, taken by TCRdb from immuneACCESS, are in-frame only. Not every clone is retained; where verified, under half of the shortfall comes from an unresolved V gene, and the cause of the rest is unknown. The sample table lists approximately 120,000 clones, 80% of them with a count of one. In total, the top ten clones hold 1.2% of the sample. Sequences were obtained from PBMCs. The receptors shown here come from a female donor in good health and CMV-seronegative.

This chain uses TRBV7-8 with TRBJ1-4; D may be TRBD1 (6 bases). Trimming left V 6 bases short and J 4 bases short, with 18 bases between. The CDR3 consists of 16 residues. In germline, CDR1 is SGHVS, CDR2 FQNEAQ. CDR3: CASSGGQGGRNEKLFF. For the CDR3, the DNA is TGTGCCAGCAGTGGGGGCCAGGGTGGACGTAATGAAAAACTGTTTTTT.

This chain links TRBV19 with TRBJ2-7, with 8 bases lining up with TRBD1. From germline, CDR1 is LNHDA and CDR2 SQIVND (reference sequence). The CDR3 is 15 residues long. The J segment lost 9 bases and the V segment lost 4 bases, leaving 14 bases of the junction unmatched. CDR3 in amino acids: CASSTSWDRLSRQYF. The DNA of the CDR3 is TGTGCCAGTAGTACGTCCTGGGACAGGCTCTCACGGCAGTACTTC.

This rearrangement joins TRBV27 to TRBJ2-1; 7 bases map to TRBD2. This CDR3 contains 15 residues. Germline trimming cut 2 bases from V and 7 bases from J; bases unmatched to any gene: 8. Germline CDR1 MNHEY, CDR2 SMNVEV (reference sequence). CDR3 loop: CASSLLGRPRNEQFF. The CDR3 DNA sequence: TGTGCCAGCAGTTTACTCGGGAGGCCGAGGAATGAGCAGTTCTTC.

This clone was observed once. CDR3 nucleotide sequence: TGTGCCAGCAGCTCGAATTCCGGGGGGAATGAGCAGTTCTTC. Amino acid sequence: CASSSNSGGNEQFF. This rearrangement joins TRBV7-9 to TRBJ2-1, with 7 bases matching TRBD2. The germline gives CDR1 SEHNR, CDR2 FQNEAQ (reference sequence). V shed 4 bases and J 7 bases; nucleotides not matched to a gene: 7. The CDR3 is 14 residues long. Full variable domain (missing parts from reference TRBV7-9 and TRBJ2-1): DTGVSQNPRHKITKRGQNVTFRCDPISEHNRLYWYRQTLGQGPEFLTYFQNEAQLEKSRLLSDRFSAERPKGSFSTLEIQRTEQGDSAMYLCASSSNSGGNEQFFGPGTRLTVL.

The V gene is TRBV19, the J gene TRBJ2-3, with D possibly matching TRBD2 (5 bases). CDR1 is LNHDA, CDR2 SQIVND, per germline (reference sequence). The CDR3 covers 15 residues. Trimming pared 5 bases from V and 4 bases from J, leaving 16 bases between. The CDR3 region has the DNA TGTGCCAGTAGTTTCCCGGGGAAGGCGCCAGATACGCAGTATTTT. This gives the protein CASSFPGKAPDTQYF.

The V gene is TRBV19, the J gene TRBJ1-5; D might be TRBD1 (6 bases). Germline V CDR1 and CDR2: LNHDA, SQIVND (reference sequence). This CDR3 has 14 amino acids. V was cut by 5 bases and J by 4 bases, with 12 bases left in between. CDR3 sequence reads: CASSRYRANQPQHF. CDR3 DNA: TGTGCCAGTAGTCGCTACAGGGCGAATCAGCCCCAGCATTTT.

V gene TRBV6-5 combines with J gene TRBJ1-2, with 8 bases fitting TRBD1. The V segment lost 6 bases and the J segment 7 bases; nucleotides outside the gene matches: 10. Per germline, CDR1 MNHEY and CDR2 SVGAGI. CDR3 length: 14 amino acids. CDR3 residues: CASSRGTGALGYTF. DNA for the CDR3: TGTGCCAGCAGCCGCGGGACAGGAGCGCTTGGCTACACCTTC.

The rearrangement joins TRBV9 to TRBJ2-7; D may be TRBD1 (6 bases). V was trimmed by 3 bases and J by 1 base, leaving 8 bases between them. From germline, CDR1 is SGDLS and CDR2 YYNGEE. This CDR3 region has 13 residues. CDR3 sequence: CASSARGSYEQYF. The CDR3 nucleotides read TGTGCCAGCAGCGCCAGGGGATCCTACGAGCAGTACTTC.

The rearrangement joins TRBV6-1 to TRBJ2-3, with 7 bases that match TRBD1. Germline trimming cut 10 bases from V and 4 bases from J; bases unmatched to any gene: 11. This CDR3 contains 14 residues. CDR1 and CDR2 (germline): MNHNS, SASEGT. In nucleotides, the CDR3 is TGTGCCACCGGACAGGTCGACCCCGCAGATACGCAGTATTTT. It translates to CATGQVDPADTQYF.

V is TRBV11-2 and J is TRBJ2-2, with D tentatively TRBD1 (5 bases). The V end lost 1 base, the J end lost 2 bases, and 14 bases lay between the germline ends. The CDR3 has 17 amino acids. The V gene's germline CDR1 is SGHAT and CDR2 FQNNGV. The CDR3 coding sequence is TGTGCCAGCAGCTTAGTAGGGGCAGGGTTAAACACCGGGGAGCTGTTTTTT. The encoded protein is CASSLVGAGLNTGELFF.

This clone was seen a handful of times. The genes are TRBV15 and TRBJ2-5, with TRBD2 as a possible D gene (6 bases). The J call may be wrong; the DNA end is better matched by TRBJ2-7. The CDR3 consists of 18 residues. Germline loops: CDR1 LNHNV, CDR2 YYDKDF (reference sequence). The CDR3 loop reads CATNSREPFLSSSYEQYF. For the CDR3, the DNA is TGTGCCACCAACTCTCGGGAGCCGTTCCTTTCGAGCTCCTACGAGCAGTACTTC.

The CDR3 DNA is TGTGCCAGCAGCTTGTTACTAGCGGGGGGAGAGCAGTTCTTC. This translates into CASSLLLAGGEQFF. The chain uses TRBV5-5 and TRBJ2-1; 12 nucleotides match TRBD2. The length of the CDR3 is 14 residues. Trimming at V came to 1 base and at J to 10 bases, leaving 3 bases not matched to a gene. Per the germline V gene, CDR1 is SGHKS and CDR2 is YYEKEE (reference sequence). The full variable domain, its missing parts supplied by reference TRBV5-5 and TRBJ2-1, is DAGVTQSPTHLIKTRGQQVTLRCSPISGHKSVSWYQQVLGQGPQFIFQYYEKEERGRGNFPDRFSARQFPNYSSELNVNALLLGDSALYLCASSLLLAGGEQFFGPGTRLTVL.

The V call is TRBV7-3, the J call TRBJ2-1, with D perhaps TRBD2 (6 bases). V dropped 3 bases and J dropped 4 bases, with 13 bases sitting between them. The CDR3 loop spans 15 amino acids. Germline V gene data show CDR1 as SGHTA and CDR2 as FQGTGA. Written as DNA, the CDR3 is TGTGCCAGCAGCTTTAGCCGGGACTTATACAATGAGCAGTTCTTC. Encoded protein: CASSFSRDLYNEQFF.

CDR3 loop: CASSPGLYEQYF. In DNA form, the CDR3 reads TGCGCCAGCAGTCCGGGACTCTACGAGCAGTACTTC. The J gene is TRBJ2-7, the V gene TRBV10-2; possibly TRBD2 for D (6 bases). V lost 5 bases to trimming and J lost 3 bases, with 8 bases between them. Per the germline V gene, CDR1 is WSHSY and CDR2 is SAAADI. The CDR3 spans 12 residues.

This chain connects TRBV5-8 to TRBJ2-7, with D perhaps matching TRBD2 (6 bases). This CDR3 is built from 15 residues. Germline assignment: CDR1 SGHTS and CDR2 YDEGEE. V shed 4 bases and J shed 3 bases, with 17 bases lying between them. The CDR3 coding sequence is TGTGCCAGCAGCCGGGGACTCATGGCGTTCTACGAGCAGTACTTC. Translation gives CASSRGLMAFYEQYF.

The V call is TRBV6-6, the J call TRBJ1-4; 8 bases are shared with TRBD1. Germline CDR1 MNHNY, CDR2 SVGAGI (reference sequence). V dropped 6 bases and J dropped 12; count of bases not matched to a gene: 18. The CDR3 has 16 residues. The CDR3 here is CASSKTFQGAGMELFF. CDR3 coding DNA: TGTGCCAGCAGCAAAACCTTCCAGGGGGCCGGGATGGAACTGTTTTTT.

The V and J genes are TRBV5-6 and TRBJ2-5; D is perhaps TRBD2 (6 bases). V was trimmed by 2 bases and J by 4 bases, leaving 21 bases between them. The CDR3 has 17 residues. From germline, CDR1 is SGHDT and CDR2 YYEEEE. CDR3 protein: CASSLFTVGGSRETQYF. In nucleotides, the CDR3 is TGTGCCAGCAGCTTATTCACCGTGGGGGGTAGTCGAGAGACCCAGTACTTC.

The chain employs TRBV6-1 and TRBJ2-1; 7 nucleotides align to TRBD1. Per the germline V gene, CDR1 is MNHNS and CDR2 is SASEGT. With 2 bases clipped from V and 1 base from J, the junction kept 5 bases outside the gene matches. This CDR3 is 16 amino acids long. This chain's CDR3 is CASSERAGGSYNEQFF. DNA of the CDR3: TGTGCCAGCAGTGAAAGGGCAGGGGGATCCTACAATGAGCAGTTCTTC.

V usage is TRBV6-1 and J usage is TRBJ1-2; D not resolved. The V end was cut by 7 bases, the J end by 8 bases, with 23 bases between. The germline gives CDR1 MNHNS, CDR2 SASEGT. CDR3 size: 15 residues. Here the CDR3 reads CASTRSGGLIGGYTF. For the CDR3, the DNA is TGTGCCAGCACCCGAAGCGGAGGCCTCATTGGGGGCTACACCTTC.

This sequence joins TRBV28 and TRBJ1-5, with TRBD1 as a possible D gene (5 bases). Looked up from germline, CDR1 is MDHEN and CDR2 is SYDVKM. V gave up 1 base and J gave up 7 bases, with 5 bases separating them. CDR3 size: 12 residues. CDR3 residues: CASSLSGQPQHF. The CDR3 bases are TGTGCCAGCAGTTTATCAGGGCAGCCCCAGCATTTT. The variable domain in full, completed from reference TRBV28 and TRBJ1-5, reads DVKVTQSSRYLVKRTGEKVFLECVQDMDHENMFWYRQDPGLGLRLIYFSYDVKMKEKGDIPEGYSVSREKKERFSLILESASTNQTSMYLCASSLSGQPQHFGDGTRLSIL.

V gene TRBV7-3 combines with J gene TRBJ2-2, with 10 bases fitting TRBD1. J was trimmed by 6 bases and V by 2 bases; bases with no gene match: 0. This CDR3 has 14 amino acids. CDR1 is SGHTA and CDR2 is FQGTGA in the germline V gene. The CDR3 reads CASSLDRGPGELFF. The CDR3 coding sequence is TGTGCCAGCAGCTTAGACAGGGGGCCCGGGGAGCTGTTTTTT. Together with reference TRBV7-3 and TRBJ2-2, the CDR3 gives the full variable domain: GAGVSQTPSNKVTEKGKYVELRCDPISGHTALYWYRQSLGQGPEFLIYFQGTGAADDSGLPNDRFFAVRPEGSVSTLKIQRTERGDSAVYLCASSLDRGPGELFFGEGSRLTVL.

The chain employs TRBV9 and TRBJ2-7, with D perhaps matching TRBD1 (7 bases). The CDR3 is 15 amino acids. V lost 3 bases, J lost 0 bases, and 13 bases lay in between. Germline CDR1 is SGDLS and CDR2 is YYNGEE. CDR3 protein: CASSARGTDSYEQYF. The CDR3 nucleotides are TGTGCCAGCAGCGCGCGCGGGACAGACTCCTACGAGCAGTACTTC. Drawing the rest from reference TRBV9 and TRBJ2-7, the complete variable domain is DSGVTQTPKHLITATGQRVTLRCSPRSGDLSVYWYQQSLDQGLQFLIQYYNGEERAKGNILERFSAQQFPDLHSELNLSSLELGDSALYFCASSARGTDSYEQYFGPGTRLTVT.

The gene calls are TRBV2 and TRBJ2-3; D is ambiguous. This CDR3 contains 13 residues. Per the germline V gene, CDR1 is SNHLY and CDR2 is FYNNEI. The ends were cut back, 4 bases at V and 2 bases at J, with 7 bases in the middle. The CDR3 DNA is TGTGCCAGCAGTGGCCAGATCACAGATACGCAGTATTTT. Translated, it gives CASSGQITDTQYF.

The rearrangement joins TRBV18 to TRBJ1-5, with D unclear. V shed 1 base and J shed 2 bases, with 6 bases lying between them. The V gene's germline CDR1 is KGHSH and CDR2 LQKENI. This CDR3 comprises 14 residues. In DNA form, the CDR3 reads TGTGCCAGCTCACCACGAGGTCGCAATCAGCCCCAGCATTTT. This codes for CASSPRGRNQPQHF.

The rearrangement links TRBV5-1 to TRBJ1-2, with D hard to call. Trimming cost V 4 bases and J 3 bases, with 7 bases left between them. The germline V gene encodes CDR1 SGHRS and CDR2 YFSETQ. The CDR3 consists of 12 residues. CDR3 DNA: TGCGCCAGCAGCCCGAGGGACTATGGCTACACCTTC. Translating gives CASSPRDYGYTF.